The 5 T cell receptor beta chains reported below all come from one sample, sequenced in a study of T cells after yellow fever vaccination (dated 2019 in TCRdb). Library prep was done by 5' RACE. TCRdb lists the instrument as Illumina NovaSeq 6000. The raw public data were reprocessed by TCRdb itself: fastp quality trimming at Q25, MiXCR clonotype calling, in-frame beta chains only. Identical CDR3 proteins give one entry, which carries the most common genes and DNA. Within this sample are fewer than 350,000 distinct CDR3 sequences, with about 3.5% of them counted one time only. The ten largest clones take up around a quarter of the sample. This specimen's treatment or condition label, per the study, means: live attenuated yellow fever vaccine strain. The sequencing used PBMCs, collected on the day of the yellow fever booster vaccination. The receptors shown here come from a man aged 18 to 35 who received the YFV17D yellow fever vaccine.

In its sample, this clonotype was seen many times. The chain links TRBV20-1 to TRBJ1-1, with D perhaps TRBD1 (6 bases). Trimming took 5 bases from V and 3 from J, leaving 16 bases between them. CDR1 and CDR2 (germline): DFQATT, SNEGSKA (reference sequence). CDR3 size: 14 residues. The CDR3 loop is CSASPGAVDTEAFF. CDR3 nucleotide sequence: TGCAGTGCTTCCCCAGGGGCGGTGGACACTGAAGCTTTCTTT.

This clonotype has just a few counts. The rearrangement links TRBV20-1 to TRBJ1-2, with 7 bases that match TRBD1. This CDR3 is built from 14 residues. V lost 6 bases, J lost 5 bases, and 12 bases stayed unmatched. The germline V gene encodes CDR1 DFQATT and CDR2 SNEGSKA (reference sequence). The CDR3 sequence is CSAQRGQTVYGYTF. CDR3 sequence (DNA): TGCAGTGCGCAAAGGGGACAGACCGTTTATGGCTACACCTTC.

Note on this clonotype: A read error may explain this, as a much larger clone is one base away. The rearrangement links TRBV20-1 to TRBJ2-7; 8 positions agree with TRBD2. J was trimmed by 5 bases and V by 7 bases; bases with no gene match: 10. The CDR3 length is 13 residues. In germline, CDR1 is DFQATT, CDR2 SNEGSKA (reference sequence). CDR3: CSVRDRGGDEQYF. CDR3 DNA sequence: TGCAGTGTCCGGGACCGGGGGGGCGACGAGCAGTACTTC.

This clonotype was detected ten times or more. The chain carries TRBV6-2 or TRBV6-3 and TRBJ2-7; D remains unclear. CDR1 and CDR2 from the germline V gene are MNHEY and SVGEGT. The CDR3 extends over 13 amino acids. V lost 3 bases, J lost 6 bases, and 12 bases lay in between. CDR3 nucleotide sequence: TGTGCCAGCAGTTATCTGGGTACCCGCGAGCAGTACTTC. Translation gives CASSYLGTREQYF.

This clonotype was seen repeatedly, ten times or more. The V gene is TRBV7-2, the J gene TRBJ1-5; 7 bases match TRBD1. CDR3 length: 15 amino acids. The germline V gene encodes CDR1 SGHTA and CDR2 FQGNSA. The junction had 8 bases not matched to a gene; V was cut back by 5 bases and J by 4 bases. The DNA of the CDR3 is TGTGCCAGCAGCCATGGACAGGCTCGTAATCAGCCCCAGCATTTT. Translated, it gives CASSHGQARNQPQHF.